This passage covers 22 T cell receptor beta chains from one sample sequenced in a study of cytomegalovirus exposure and HLA in healthy donors. The PCR used 60 Vbeta and 13 Jbeta primers. The repertoire was sequenced with immunoSEQ multiplex PCR; TCRdb's copy has only in-frame clones and lacks some. Found here are roughly 200,000 clones, around 80% of them singletons; the top ten hold more than 3%. Material: PBMCs. Every receptor here comes from an older woman in good health and CMV-seropositive.

The V gene is TRBV15, the J gene TRBJ1-6, with D unclear. CDR3 length: 14 residues. Germline CDR1 reads LNHNV; CDR2 reads YYDKDF (reference sequence). The germline V and J ends were trimmed by 0 bases and 7 bases, with 7 bases remaining between them. CDR3 bases: TGTGCCACCAGCAGAGAGTCGAGAAATTCACCCCTCCACTTT. It codes for CATSRESRNSPLHF.

The chain has TRBV5-1 and TRBJ2-3; tentative D call: TRBD2 (5 bases). From germline, CDR1 is SGHRS and CDR2 YFSETQ. V shed 5 bases and J shed 2 bases, with 15 bases lying between them. The CDR3 sequence is 15 residues long. The CDR3, as DNA: TGCGCCAGCAGTATAGCGAGCGGCTACACAGATACGCAGTATTTT. Translating it yields CASSIASGYTDTQYF.

This chain connects TRBV5-1 to TRBJ2-5; 11 positions agree with TRBD1. Germline CDR1 SGHRS, CDR2 YFSETQ. The CDR3 has 15 amino acids. V dropped 2 bases and J dropped 4; count of bases not matched to a gene: 4. The CDR3 region has the DNA TGCGCCAGCAGCTTAAGGACAGGGGGCGCAGAGACCCAGTACTTC. The encoded protein is CASSLRTGGAETQYF.

V usage is TRBV5-4 and J usage is TRBJ1-1; 9 bases align to TRBD1. The germline V gene has CDR1 SGHNT and CDR2 YYREEE (reference sequence). The CDR3 contains 16 residues. The junction had 14 bases not matched to a gene; V was cut back by 4 bases and J by 7 bases. CDR3 sequence: CASSLGQGRLSIEAFF. The CDR3 DNA is TGTGCCAGCAGCCTTGGACAGGGGCGCCTGAGTATTGAAGCTTTCTTT.

The CDR3 loop reads CASSLPRPQETQYF. The CDR3 coding sequence is TGTGCCAGCAGCTTGCCGCGCCCACAAGAGACCCAGTACTTC. V usage is TRBV5-6 and J usage is TRBJ2-5, with no clear D. The V end lost 1 base, the J end lost 2 bases, and 9 bases lay between the germline ends. The CDR3 totals 14 residues. In germline, CDR1 is SGHDT, CDR2 YYEEEE.

The chain uses TRBV28 and TRBJ1-2; no firm D call. CDR1 and CDR2 (germline): MDHEN, SYDVKM. The CDR3 contains 12 residues. V lost 6 bases, J lost 2 bases, and 7 bases lay in between. The CDR3 sequence: CASSGVNYGYTF. DNA of the CDR3: TGTGCCAGCAGCGGGGTGAACTATGGCTACACCTTC.

The chain links TRBV18 to TRBJ2-3, with D unresolved. V shed 3 bases and J shed 1 base, with 14 bases lying between them. Germline CDR1 reads KGHSH; CDR2 reads LQKENI. The CDR3 spans 16 residues. The CDR3 reads CASSPPGSQGTDTQYF. The CDR3 DNA reads TGTGCCAGCTCACCCCCCGGGTCCCAAGGCACAGATACGCAGTATTTT.

The rearrangement joins TRBV7-2 to TRBJ1-6, with 9 bases identical to TRBD1. Germline values: CDR1 SGHTA, CDR2 FQGNSA. CDR3 length: 15 amino acids. With V trimmed by 0 bases and J by 8 bases, 2 bases remained unmatched. CDR3 sequence (DNA): TGTGCCAGCAGCTTAGCATGGACAGGGGATTCACCCCTCCACTTT. This codes for CASSLAWTGDSPLHF. The whole variable domain, remainder taken from reference TRBV7-2 and TRBJ1-6, is GAGVSQSPSNKVTEKGKDVELRCDPISGHTALYWYRQSLGQGLEFLIYFQGNSAPDKSGLPSDRFSAERTGGSVSTLTIQRTQQEDSAVYLCASSLAWTGDSPLHFGNGTRLTVT.

This clone was detected only a few times. The chain employs TRBV5-1 and TRBJ1-2; 8 positions match TRBD1. V lost 0 bases, J lost 8 bases, and 6 bases stayed unmatched. The germline V gene encodes CDR1 SGHRS and CDR2 YFSETQ. This CDR3 contains 14 residues. The DNA for the CDR3 is TGCGCCAGCAGCTTGGAGGACAGGGAGGGAGGCTACACCTTC. Its translation: CASSLEDREGGYTF.

This chain uses TRBV10-3 with TRBJ2-2; D unclear. V was cut by 8 bases and J by 7 bases, with 11 bases left in between. The CDR3 covers 12 residues. Germline values: CDR1 ENHRY, CDR2 SYGVKD. CDR3 in DNA: TGTGCCATCCGCCGGTATGGCGGGGAGCTGTTTTTT. Translation gives CAIRRYGGELFF.

This clone was detected a few times. The chain uses TRBV29-1 and TRBJ2-2; a possible D gene is TRBD2 (6 bases). Trimming shortened V by 7 bases and J by 0 bases, and 9 bases separated the two germline ends. Germline CDR1 and CDR2: SQVTM and ANQGSEA. The CDR3 loop spans 13 amino acids. Written as DNA, the CDR3 is TGCAGCGGCGGGACTTCGAACACCGGGGAGCTGTTTTTT. It codes for CSGGTSNTGELFF.

The rearrangement links TRBV28 to TRBJ2-7, with 7 bases that match TRBD2. The germline CDR1 and CDR2 sequences are MDHEN and SYDVKM. The CDR3 runs to 15 residues. Losses at the gene ends were 3 bases for V and 2 bases for J; bases not matched to a gene: 7. The CDR3 reads CASSLGGSRTYEQYF. CDR3 coding DNA: TGTGCCAGCAGTTTGGGCGGGAGCCGAACCTACGAGCAGTACTTC.

This clone has just a few counts. The rearrangement joins TRBV9 to TRBJ2-2; D not certain. This CDR3 has 14 residues. Germline assignment: CDR1 SGDLS and CDR2 YYNGEE. Trimming pared 6 bases from V and 4 bases from J, leaving 13 bases between. The CDR3 reads CASTGRIATGELFF. CDR3 sequence (DNA): TGTGCCAGCACCGGCAGGATCGCCACCGGGGAGCTGTTTTTT. Looking up the rest from reference TRBV9 and TRBJ2-2 gives the full variable domain: DSGVTQTPKHLITATGQRVTLRCSPRSGDLSVYWYQQSLDQGLQFLIQYYNGEERAKGNILERFSAQQFPDLHSELNLSSLELGDSALYFCASTGRIATGELFFGEGSRLTVL.

V gene TRBV2 combines with J gene TRBJ2-2, with 13 bases fitting TRBD2. The CDR3 length is 15 residues. Germline CDR1 SNHLY, CDR2 FYNNEI. The V and J ends lost 10 bases and 4 bases, in that order; junction bases with no gene match: 6. CDR3 bases: TGTGCCACCGGACTAGCGGGAGTAGGCACCGGGGAGCTGTTTTTT. It translates to CATGLAGVGTGELFF.

A few counts support this clone. The CDR3 nucleotides are TGTGCCAGCAGTTTAGAGGGGGCTGGGGGCTACACCTTC. Translating it yields CASSLEGAGGYTF. The rearrangement joins TRBV28 to TRBJ1-2, with 7 bases that match TRBD1. The CDR3 extends over 13 amino acids. The V and J ends lost 2 bases and 8 bases, in that order; junction bases with no gene match: 5. The germline V gene has CDR1 MDHEN and CDR2 SYDVKM.

This rearrangement joins TRBV6-5 to TRBJ2-7; 11 nucleotides agree with TRBD2. Germline CDR1 MNHEY, CDR2 SVGAGI. This CDR3 contains 15 residues. Losses at the gene ends were 6 bases for V and 0 bases for J; bases not matched to a gene: 4. The CDR3 is CASRPGLADSYEQYF. The DNA of the CDR3 is TGTGCCAGCAGGCCGGGACTAGCGGACTCCTACGAGCAGTACTTC.

The J gene is TRBJ1-2, the V gene TRBV27, with D maybe TRBD1 (5 bases). The CDR3 runs 15 residues. The V end was cut by 9 bases, the J end by 2 bases, with 19 bases between. CDR1 and CDR2 (germline): MNHEY, SMNVEV (reference sequence). CDR3 sequence: CARVRVWGDNYGYTF. For the CDR3, the DNA is TGTGCCAGGGTCAGGGTATGGGGTGACAACTATGGCTACACCTTC.

This chain connects TRBV18 to TRBJ2-7; 8 positions match TRBD1. Germline assignment: CDR1 KGHSH and CDR2 LQKENI. The junction had 7 bases not matched to a gene; V was cut back by 6 bases and J by 0 bases. This CDR3 region has 15 residues. The CDR3 spells CASSYSGTGSYEQYF. As DNA, the CDR3 is TGTGCCAGCTCGTACTCCGGGACAGGCTCCTACGAGCAGTACTTC.

This clone came up once. The chain employs TRBV2 and TRBJ1-5; TRBD1 aligns across 7 bases. CDR3 length: 16 residues. The germline V gene encodes CDR1 SNHLY and CDR2 FYNNEI. The trim removed 4 bases at V and 1 base at J, leaving 7 bases unmatched. This chain's CDR3 is CASSGRGPGSNQPQHF. DNA for the CDR3: TGTGCCAGCAGTGGGAGGGGGCCAGGGAGCAATCAGCCCCAGCATTTT.

The chain carries TRBV9 and TRBJ2-7; 11 positions agree with TRBD1. The CDR3 covers 15 residues. Losses at the gene ends were 4 bases for V and 4 bases for J; bases not matched to a gene: 7. CDR1 is SGDLS, CDR2 YYNGEE, per germline. The CDR3, as DNA: TGTGCCAGCAGCAGCGGACAGGGGGCTTTTTACGAGCAGTACTTC. It is translated as CASSSGQGAFYEQYF.

The chain uses TRBV15 and TRBJ1-5; TRBD1 matches at 10 bases. The CDR3 covers 19 residues. The trim removed 0 bases at V and 5 bases at J, leaving 13 bases unmatched. Germline V CDR1 and CDR2: LNHNV, YYDKDF (reference sequence). CDR3 region: CATSRDKIFDRGQDQPQHF. The DNA of the CDR3 is TGTGCCACCAGCAGAGATAAGATTTTCGACAGGGGGCAGGATCAGCCCCAGCATTTT.

This clone came up once. This chain uses TRBV13 with TRBJ2-1; possible D gene TRBD2, 6 bases. V lost 6 bases, J lost 0 bases, and 12 bases lay in between. The CDR3 covers 15 residues. Germline V lookup: CDR1 PRHDT, CDR2 FYEKMQ (reference sequence). This chain's CDR3 is CASSFSGFSYNEQFF. The DNA of the CDR3 is TGTGCCAGCAGTTTTAGCGGATTCTCCTACAATGAGCAGTTCTTC.